The 21 T cell receptor beta chains listed next were all sequenced from one sample in a study of response to subunit inactivated influenza vaccine (dated by TCRdb to the late 2010s). Receptor amplification or capture employed RT-PCR. Data came from an Illumina HiSeq 2500. In-frame beta chains were kept once TCRdb had trimmed the public reads at Q25 with fastp and called clones with MiXCR. Identical CDR3 proteins give one entry, which carries the most common genes and DNA. The sample profile shows more than 150,000 distinct CDR3 sequences; about 10% of them were found once. The top ten clonotypes cover roughly 33% of the sample. Here the sequenced sample was CD8+ T cells sorted from PBMCs, taken around 25 months after vaccination. These receptors were collected from a man aged 50 to 69 who received an inactivated influenza vaccine. Donor details come from another sample of the same person, matched by shared clones.

This clonotype was observed a few times. The rearrangement links TRBV28 to TRBJ2-1, with D hard to call. Germline-derived CDR1 and CDR2 are MDHEN and SYDVKM. V was trimmed by 7 bases and J by 7 bases, leaving 11 bases between them. CDR3 length: 12 residues. In DNA, the CDR3 is TGTGCCAGCACACACGGACCAAATGAGCAGTTCTTC. This sequence encodes CASTHGPNEQFF.

The V gene is TRBV11-2, the J gene TRBJ2-4; D is perhaps TRBD2 (6 bases). Trimming removed 4 bases at V and 3 bases at J, with 19 bases between. CDR1 SGHAT and CDR2 FQNNGV come from the germline V gene. The CDR3 extends over 17 amino acids. The CDR3 loop reads CASSSAIGGVDKNIQYF. As DNA, the CDR3 is TGTGCCAGCAGCTCTGCCATAGGAGGGGTAGACAAAAACATTCAGTACTTC.

There are a few counts of this clonotype. The CDR3: CASSSPGLAGGLYNEQFF. The CDR3, as DNA: TGTGCCAGCAGTTCCCCAGGACTAGCGGGGGGCCTCTACAATGAGCAGTTCTTC. V usage is TRBV28 and J usage is TRBJ2-1; 14 bases are a match to TRBD2. Germline V CDR1 and CDR2: MDHEN, SYDVKM. V was pared by 4 bases and J by 3 bases, with 8 bases of the junction left unmatched. This CDR3 region has 18 residues.

CDR3 DNA sequence: TGTGCCAGCAGCGGGACCTCTGGGGCCAACGTCCTGACTTTC. This gives the protein CASSGTSGANVLTF. The gene calls are TRBV7-8 and TRBJ2-6; D may match TRBD1 or TRBD2 (5 bases each). This CDR3 region has 14 residues. Trimming pared 5 bases from V and 0 bases from J, leaving 5 bases between. Germline V gives CDR1 SGHVS, CDR2 FQNEAQ.

The V gene is TRBV20-1, the J gene TRBJ2-5; 7 bases map to TRBD1. Trimming cost V 2 bases and J 3 bases; bases outside gene matches: 3. CDR3 size: 13 residues. From germline, CDR1 is DFQATT and CDR2 SNEGSKA (reference sequence). CDR3 nucleotides: TGCAGTGCTAGAAAGGGACAGAAAGAGACCCAGTACTTC. This sequence encodes CSARKGQKETQYF.

This clonotype was counted a few times. The chain joins TRBV6-7 to TRBJ2-6; D is unresolved. TRBV6-7 counts as an open reading frame of uncertain function. The length of the CDR3 is 14 residues. Trimming removed 7 bases from V and 0 bases from J, with 7 bases in between. For the CDR3, the DNA is TGTGCCAGCATACCGGTCTCTGGGGCCAACGTCCTGACTTTC. Translating gives CASIPVSGANVLTF.

This clonotype turned up a few times. The chain recombines TRBV25-1 with TRBJ2-7; D is perhaps TRBD2 (5 bases). Trimming took off 5 bases at V and 6 bases at J, with 14 bases between the two ends. Per the germline V gene, CDR1 is MGHDK and CDR2 is SYGVNS. This CDR3 contains 13 residues. The CDR3: CASSPHGMGEQYF. CDR3 DNA sequence: TGTGCCAGCAGTCCACACGGGATGGGCGAGCAGTACTTC.

This clonotype was seen repeatedly, ten times or more. This chain links TRBV5-5 with TRBJ2-1; 14 bases match TRBD2. V shed 3 bases and J 9 bases; nucleotides not matched to a gene: 5. The germline V gene has CDR1 SGHKS and CDR2 YYEKEE (reference sequence). The CDR3 has 15 residues. The DNA for the CDR3 is TGTGCCAGCAGCTCAAGACTAGCGGGAGGGCTTGAGCAGTTCTTC. It is translated as CASSSRLAGGLEQFF.

The gene calls are TRBV18 and TRBJ2-2; D unresolved. The length of the CDR3 is 14 residues. Deletions cut 1 base from V and 7 bases from J, with 10 bases between. CDR1 and CDR2 (germline): KGHSH, LQKENI. The CDR3: CASSPRFAGGELFF. The CDR3 DNA reads as TGTGCCAGCTCACCACGGTTTGCAGGCGGGGAGCTGTTTTTT.

Only a few counts were recorded for this clonotype. The V gene is TRBV29-1, the J gene TRBJ1-2, with D maybe TRBD1 (6 bases). Trimming removed 0 bases at V and 3 bases at J, with 8 bases between. Germline CDR1 and CDR2: SQVTM and ANQGSEA. This CDR3 region has 13 residues. CDR3 amino acids: CSVEDQGYYGYTF. CDR3 DNA: TGCAGCGTTGAAGATCAGGGGTACTATGGCTACACCTTC.

J is TRBJ2-5 and V is TRBV5-1; 8 positions agree with TRBD1. The CDR3 runs to 15 residues. V trimming: 1 base; J trimming: 4 bases; junction bases outside the gene matches: 6. CDR1 is SGHRS and CDR2 is YFSETQ in the germline V gene. The CDR3 loop reads CASSLPQQGGETQYF. CDR3 DNA: TGCGCCAGCAGCTTGCCCCAACAGGGGGGAGAGACCCAGTACTTC.

This clonotype was recorded at least ten times. The chain has TRBV11-2 and TRBJ2-3, with 8 bases that match TRBD2. Germline V lookup: CDR1 SGHAT, CDR2 FQNNGV. V gave up 5 bases and J gave up 5 bases; unmatched junction bases: 6. CDR3 length: 14 residues. CDR3 sequence: CASSLGLAGDTQYF. In nucleotides, the CDR3 is TGTGCCAGCAGCCTAGGACTAGCCGGAGATACGCAGTATTTT.

This clonotype was seen repeatedly, ten times or more. V is TRBV6-1 and J is TRBJ2-3; D is unresolved. The ends were cut back, 6 bases at V and 0 bases at J, with 1 base in the middle. The CDR3 consists of 11 residues. The germline gives CDR1 MNHNS, CDR2 SASEGT. CDR3 bases: TGTGCCAGCAGCAGCACAGATACGCAGTATTTT. This codes for CASSSTDTQYF.

This rearrangement joins TRBV28 to TRBJ2-1; D is unresolved. The CDR3 has 13 residues. The ends were cut back, 1 base at V and 8 bases at J, with 9 bases in the middle. In germline, CDR1 is MDHEN, CDR2 SYDVKM. CDR3 coding DNA: TGTGCCAGCAGTTTATTTTCTCGGGATGAGCAGTTCTTC. The encoded protein is CASSLFSRDEQFF.

This clonotype was detected many times. The rearrangement joins TRBV28 to TRBJ2-7, with 7 bases lining up with TRBD2. Germline V lookup: CDR1 MDHEN, CDR2 SYDVKM. The V and J ends lost 5 bases and 3 bases, in that order; junction bases with no gene match: 7. The CDR3 spans 14 residues. The DNA for the CDR3 is TGTGCCAGCAGTCGGGGGGACGGTCTCTACGAGCAGTACTTC. This sequence encodes CASSRGDGLYEQYF.

The rearrangement uses TRBV9 and TRBJ1-1, with a weak D call TRBD1 (6 bases). Trimming removed 0 bases from V and 0 bases from J, with 9 bases in between. CDR1 and CDR2 from the germline V gene are SGDLS and YYNGEE. The CDR3 is made up of 15 amino acids. This CDR3 is CASSVEGHLNTEAFF. The DNA for the CDR3 is TGTGCCAGCAGCGTAGAGGGACACTTGAACACTGAAGCTTTCTTT.

A few counts support this clonotype. The V gene is TRBV27, the J gene TRBJ2-5; 7 positions agree with TRBD1. CDR1 is MNHEY and CDR2 is SMNVEV in the germline V gene (reference sequence). Germline trimming cut 7 bases from V and 5 bases from J; bases unmatched to any gene: 7. The CDR3 is 13 residues long. Here the CDR3 DNA reads TGTGCCAGCATCCGACAGGGCCCGGAGACCCAGTACTTC. Protein: CASIRQGPETQYF.

This clonotype has only a few counts. The chain has TRBV6-1 and TRBJ2-7; 12 positions agree with TRBD2. The CDR3 is 17 amino acids. CDR1 and CDR2 from the germline V gene are MNHNS and SASEGT. J was trimmed by 0 bases and V by 6 bases; bases with no gene match: 9. The CDR3 here is CASRLRLAGVLSYEQYF. CDR3 sequence (DNA): TGTGCCAGCAGGCTGAGACTAGCGGGAGTCCTCTCCTACGAGCAGTACTTC.

V and J are TRBV29-1 and TRBJ2-5; 9 bases match TRBD1. CDR1 is SQVTM, CDR2 ANQGSEA, per germline. V shed 5 bases, J shed 5 bases, and the junction held 9 bases outside the gene matches. The CDR3 loop spans 14 amino acids. The CDR3 sequence is CSVPDRGGRETQYF. In nucleotides, the CDR3 is TGCAGCGTTCCCGACAGGGGGGGACGGGAGACCCAGTACTTC.

This chain links TRBV18 with TRBJ1-2, with 10 bases lining up with TRBD1. This CDR3 contains 15 residues. Germline loops: CDR1 KGHSH, CDR2 LQKENI. J lost 4 bases, V lost 4 bases, and 6 bases had no gene match. For the CDR3, the DNA is TGTGCCAGCTCACAGGGACAGGGGTTCTTCTATGGCTACACCTTC. The encoded protein is CASSQGQGFFYGYTF.

This clonotype was seen ten or more times. The chain links TRBV29-1 to TRBJ1-4; D is unresolved. With 5 bases removed from V and 0 bases from J, the gap between germline ends came to 13 bases. Germline-derived CDR1 and CDR2 are SQVTM and ANQGSEA. This CDR3 region has 15 residues. DNA of the CDR3: TGCAGCGTTCGGGAAAGGGCTGCAACTAATGAAAAACTGTTTTTT. As protein: CSVRERAATNEKLFF.